The 32 T cell receptor beta chains below come from one sample, sequenced in a study of shared clonotypes between healthy human individuals. Sequencing used immunoSEQ multiplex PCR; TCRdb keeps in-frame clones, though not all of them. The sample gives about 2.4 million clones, 93% of which show up once; about 0.34% is in the top ten. The sample consisted of naive CD4+ T cells from PBMCs. Subset in this sample: CD45RA+ positively selected. The origin of the receptors is a man between 18 and 29 years old in good health. Some clones in this sample may be carry-over from other donors' samples.

This chain connects TRBV7-9 to TRBJ1-2, with 7 bases aligning to TRBD1. V shed 8 bases, J shed 7 bases, and the junction held 13 bases outside the gene matches. This CDR3 comprises 14 residues. CDR1 and CDR2 (germline): SEHNR, FQNEAQ (reference sequence). CDR3 nucleotides: TGTGCCAGCGACAGTCCGAGACAGGGAGTTGGCTACACCTTC. It yields the protein CASDSPRQGVGYTF.

The chain uses TRBV4-2 and TRBJ2-7, with 8 bases identical to TRBD1. CDR3 size: 17 residues. Germline V lookup: CDR1 LGHNA, CDR2 YNFKEQ. The ends lost 0 bases at V and 3 bases at J; junction bases unmatched: 10. CDR3 in amino acids: CASSQDMGTGDRYEQYF. CDR3 sequence (DNA): TGTGCCAGCAGCCAAGATATGGGGACAGGCGACCGCTACGAGCAGTACTTC.

The rearrangement links TRBV4-2 to TRBJ2-5; 7 nucleotides match TRBD2. Germline CDR1 LGHNA, CDR2 YNFKEQ. The CDR3 has 16 residues. J gave up 1 base and V 2 bases, and 7 bases lay outside the gene matches. The CDR3 nucleotides are TGTGCCAGCAGCCAAACCTACGGGACTATCCAAGAGACCCAGTACTTC. Translation gives CASSQTYGTIQETQYF.

This chain connects TRBV6-6 to TRBJ2-3, with 9 bases that match TRBD1. The CDR3 loop spans 13 amino acids. Germline trimming cut 5 bases from V and 8 bases from J; bases unmatched to any gene: 5. Germline V gene sequence: CDR1 MNHNY, CDR2 SVGAGI (reference sequence). CDR3 amino acids: CASSQDRGGTQYF. The CDR3 region has the DNA TGTGCCAGCAGTCAGGACAGGGGAGGTACGCAGTATTTT.

V and J are TRBV19 and TRBJ2-7, with 8 nucleotides matching TRBD1. The CDR3 contains 16 residues. V trimming: 6 bases; J trimming: 3 bases; junction bases outside the gene matches: 13. Germline loops: CDR1 LNHDA, CDR2 SQIVND (reference sequence). The CDR3 DNA reads as TGTGCCAGTAGCCGCTTATTCGAGACAGGGGACTACGAGCAGTACTTC. It yields the protein CASSRLFETGDYEQYF. Filled out from reference TRBV19 and TRBJ2-7, the complete variable domain reads DGGITQSPKYLFRKEGQNVTLSCEQNLNHDAMYWYRQDPGQGLRLIYYSQIVNDFQKGDIAEGYSVSREKKESFPLTVTSAQKNPTAFYLCASSRLFETGDYEQYFGPGTRLTVT.

The chain is built from TRBV29-1 and TRBJ2-1; TRBD1 or TRBD2 may be the D gene (5 bases each). This CDR3 has 11 residues. V shed 0 bases and J shed 10 bases, with 7 bases lying between them. Germline V gene sequence: CDR1 SQVTM, CDR2 ANQGSEA. CDR3 nucleotide sequence: TGCAGCGTTGAAGATTGGGGGGAGCAGTTCTTC. The encoded protein is CSVEDWGEQFF.

This chain uses TRBV29-1 with TRBJ1-1; 12 bases are a match to TRBD1. CDR3 length equals 14 residues. Germline V CDR1 and CDR2: SQVTM, ANQGSEA. Unmatched junction bases numbered 6, after V lost 7 bases and J lost 3 bases. CDR3 sequence (DNA): TGCAGCGCCGGGGGACAGGGGGCGGACACTGAAGCTTTCTTT. Its translation is CSAGGQGADTEAFF.

This rearrangement joins TRBV9 to TRBJ2-7, with TRBD2 identical over 10 bases. The CDR3 has 16 amino acids. V was clipped by 0 bases and J by 6 bases; unmatched bases: 9. Germline V gene data show CDR1 as SGDLS and CDR2 as YYNGEE. The CDR3 spells CASSVAGRASGSEQYF. The CDR3 region has the DNA TGTGCCAGCAGCGTAGCCGGAAGGGCTAGCGGGAGCGAGCAGTACTTC.

The chain carries TRBV28 and TRBJ2-1, with TRBD2 matching 10 bases. Trimming cost V 6 bases and J 4 bases; bases outside gene matches: 6. Germline values: CDR1 MDHEN, CDR2 SYDVKM. The CDR3 length is 15 residues. The CDR3 DNA follows: TGTGCCAGCAGCCAAAGCGGGAGGGGGTACAATGAGCAGTTCTTC. Its translation: CASSQSGRGYNEQFF.

This chain uses TRBV5-4 with TRBJ2-1; 11 bases align to TRBD2. Trimming removed 5 bases from V and 8 bases from J; junction bases left unmatched: 9. Germline loops: CDR1 SGHNT, CDR2 YYREEE (reference sequence). The CDR3 covers 15 residues. The CDR3 nucleotides read TGTGCCAGCAGGCTACTAGCGGGAGAAAGCTATGAGCAGTTCTTC. Translated, it gives CASRLLAGESYEQFF.

The chain recombines TRBV7-2 with TRBJ2-7; 7 nucleotides line up with TRBD1. Losses at the gene ends were 9 bases for V and 0 bases for J; bases not matched to a gene: 5. The CDR3 totals 13 residues. Germline V gene lookup returns CDR1 SGHTA and CDR2 FQGNSA. The CDR3 here is CASSGTASYEQYF. CDR3 nucleotides: TGTGCCAGTTCCGGGACAGCCTCCTACGAGCAGTACTTC.

The chain carries TRBV4-3 and TRBJ2-2, with a weak D call TRBD1 (5 bases). V shed 0 bases and J shed 3 bases, with 11 bases lying between them. Germline V gene sequence: CDR1 LGHNA, CDR2 YSLEER. The CDR3 spans 16 residues. Here the CDR3 DNA reads TGCGCCAGCAGCCAAGAAGGGGCAGTGCACACCGGGGAGCTGTTTTTT. Its protein is CASSQEGAVHTGELFF.

The rearrangement joins TRBV2 to TRBJ2-2; TRBD2 matches at 15 bases. The ends lost 6 bases at V and 4 bases at J; junction bases unmatched: 6. Germline values: CDR1 SNHLY, CDR2 FYNNEI. CDR3 length equals 17 residues. CDR3: CASRGGLAGGRTGELFF. The CDR3, as DNA: TGTGCCAGCAGGGGGGGACTAGCGGGAGGCCGCACCGGGGAGCTGTTTTTT.

The chain uses TRBV18 and TRBJ2-7; TRBD2 agrees at 9 bases. Per the germline V gene, CDR1 is KGHSH and CDR2 is LQKENI. V trimming: 2 bases; J trimming: 2 bases; junction bases outside the gene matches: 4. This CDR3 comprises 15 residues. The CDR3 protein is CASSPAGGVPYEQYF. The DNA of the CDR3 is TGTGCCAGCTCACCAGCGGGGGGGGTGCCCTACGAGCAGTACTTC.

The V call is TRBV4-2, the J call TRBJ2-7; D gene uncertain. The germline gives CDR1 LGHNA, CDR2 YNFKEQ. This CDR3 region has 14 residues. The germline V and J ends were trimmed by 0 bases and 9 bases, with 15 bases remaining between them. The CDR3: CASSQEARFGGQYF. Written as DNA, the CDR3 is TGTGCCAGCAGCCAAGAGGCTAGGTTTGGCGGGCAGTACTTC.

This clone has a handful of counts. The V gene is TRBV28, the J gene TRBJ1-1; D unresolved. Germline V gives CDR1 MDHEN, CDR2 SYDVKM. CDR3 length: 15 amino acids. V lost 6 bases, J lost 6 bases, and 20 bases lay in between. The CDR3 bases are TGTGCCAGCAGGATATCCGTCGCAGGCCTCTCTGAAGCTTTCTTT. Residues: CASRISVAGLSEAFF.

This clone was recorded only once. The chain joins TRBV5-1 to TRBJ2-1, with a weak D call TRBD2 (6 bases). V dropped 4 bases and J dropped 9 bases, with 17 bases sitting between them. CDR3 length equals 14 residues. Germline assignment: CDR1 SGHRS and CDR2 YFSETQ. The CDR3 DNA reads TGCGCCAGCAGCCCGGGGGACCTACCCCGTGAGCAGTTCTTC. This gives the protein CASSPGDLPREQFF.

This clone occurred a few times. V is TRBV7-9 and J is TRBJ1-2; a possible D gene is TRBD1 (5 bases). Trimming left V 1 base short and J 6 bases short, with 9 bases between. CDR1 is SEHNR and CDR2 is FQNEAQ in the germline V gene (reference sequence). This CDR3 is 13 amino acids long. The CDR3 DNA follows: TGTGCCAGCAGCTTAGGTACAGGACATGGCTACACCTTC. Protein: CASSLGTGHGYTF.

The CDR3 loop reads CASNRLPTSGNTIYF. CDR3 nucleotides: TGTGCCAGCAATCGGCTCCCGACCTCTGGAAACACCATATATTTT. The chain carries TRBV28 and TRBJ1-3; unclear D gene. Trimming shortened V by 7 bases and J by 0 bases, and 13 bases separated the two germline ends. This CDR3 has 15 amino acids. Germline loops: CDR1 MDHEN, CDR2 SYDVKM.

Turning to this clone: This CDR3 is also generated by other DNA sequences in the sample. The genes are TRBV7-2 and TRBJ2-7; D not resolved. Germline assignment: CDR1 SGHTA and CDR2 FQGNSA. The CDR3 is 11 residues long. V was cut by 5 bases and J by 3 bases, with 5 bases left in between. This CDR3 is CASSLSYEQYF. The DNA of the CDR3 is TGTGCCAGCAGCCTAAGCTACGAGCAGTACTTC.

The chain is built from TRBV11-2 and TRBJ1-1, with TRBD1 matching over 7 bases. The CDR3 has 14 residues. Germline CDR1 is SGHAT and CDR2 is FQNNGV. Trimming removed 5 bases from V and 1 base from J; junction bases left unmatched: 4. CDR3 loop: CASSVRQGNTEAFF. CDR3 bases: TGTGCCAGCAGCGTGAGACAGGGGAACACTGAAGCTTTCTTT.

The chain has TRBV28 and TRBJ1-4; the match to TRBD1 covers 7 bases. This CDR3 region has 15 residues. CDR1 is MDHEN and CDR2 is SYDVKM in the germline V gene. The V segment lost 4 bases and the J segment 8 bases; nucleotides outside the gene matches: 10. CDR3 in DNA: TGTGCCAGCAGTTCCCGGACAGGTGAAAAGGAAAAACTGTTTTTT. Translation gives CASSSRTGEKEKLFF.

This sequence joins TRBV9 and TRBJ2-2, with D possibly matching TRBD1 (5 bases). With 3 bases removed from V and 0 bases from J, the gap between germline ends came to 9 bases. Germline V gene sequence: CDR1 SGDLS, CDR2 YYNGEE. The CDR3 has 15 amino acids. The CDR3 sequence: CASSADRANTGELFF. The DNA for the CDR3 is TGTGCCAGCAGCGCAGACAGAGCGAACACCGGGGAGCTGTTTTTT.

In nucleotides, the CDR3 is TGTGCCAGCTCTCCGGGGCCCGCCTACAATGAGCAGTTCTTC. Its protein product is CASSPGPAYNEQFF. V and J are TRBV6-6 and TRBJ2-1; D could derive from TRBD1 or TRBD2 (5 bases each). The CDR3 loop spans 14 amino acids. CDR1 is MNHNY and CDR2 is SVGAGI in the germline V gene (reference sequence). V lost 8 bases to trimming and J lost 2 bases, with 13 bases between them.

This rearrangement joins TRBV15 to TRBJ2-2; 10 bases are shared with TRBD1. Germline trimming cut 2 bases from V and 5 bases from J; bases unmatched to any gene: 11. The CDR3 has 18 amino acids. Germline V gene data show CDR1 as LNHNV and CDR2 as YYDKDF (reference sequence). CDR3 amino acids: CATSRPWTGGMVTGELFF. DNA for the CDR3: TGTGCCACCAGCAGACCTTGGACAGGGGGGATGGTAACCGGGGAGCTGTTTTTT.

The chain uses TRBV9 and TRBJ2-1; 13 positions match TRBD2. Losses at the gene ends were 7 bases for V and 6 bases for J; bases not matched to a gene: 7. Germline-derived CDR1 and CDR2 are SGDLS and YYNGEE. This CDR3 comprises 15 residues. The CDR3 DNA is TGTGCCAGCGCCCGACTAGCGGGAGGTTCCAATGAGCAGTTCTTC. Its translation is CASARLAGGSNEQFF.

The chain is built from TRBV7-9 and TRBJ2-3; 7 bases match TRBD2. Trimming cost V 5 bases and J 4 bases; bases outside gene matches: 9. The CDR3 is made up of 15 amino acids. Germline CDR1 SEHNR, CDR2 FQNEAQ (reference sequence). The CDR3 here is CASSKEGLSADTQYF. In DNA form, the CDR3 reads TGTGCCAGCAGCAAAGAGGGACTAAGCGCAGATACGCAGTATTTT.

The J gene is TRBJ2-7, the V gene TRBV5-6; possibly TRBD2 for D (6 bases). V lost 4 bases and J lost 3, with 26 bases in between. The CDR3 has 18 residues. Germline assignment: CDR1 SGHDT and CDR2 YYEEEE. The CDR3 bases are TGTGCCAGCAGCGAGTTCAAAGGGGAGGCTATCCTTTTCTACGAGCAGTACTTC. Translating it yields CASSEFKGEAILFYEQYF.

This chain connects TRBV7-8 to TRBJ1-2; possible D gene TRBD1, 5 bases. V dropped 1 base and J dropped 2 bases, with 8 bases sitting between them. Germline V gene data show CDR1 as SGHVS and CDR2 as FQNEAQ. This CDR3 is 14 amino acids long. The CDR3 reads CASSLETGNYGYTF. As DNA, the CDR3 is TGTGCCAGCAGCTTAGAAACAGGCAACTATGGCTACACCTTC. Together with reference TRBV7-8 and TRBJ1-2, the CDR3 gives the full variable domain: GAGVSQSPRYKVAKRGQDVALRCDPISGHVSLFWYQQALGQGPEFLTYFQNEAQLDKSGLPSDRFFAERPEGSVSTLKIQRTQQEDSAVYLCASSLETGNYGYTFGSGTRLTVV.

A single count supports this clone. In the same sample, other DNA sequences code for this CDR3. This chain joins TRBV4-3 and TRBJ2-7; D is unclear. The ends were cut back, 0 bases at V and 4 bases at J, with 10 bases in the middle. The CDR3 consists of 14 residues. Germline CDR1 is LGHNA and CDR2 is YSLEER. The CDR3 loop reads CASSQEPGPYEQYF. CDR3 sequence (DNA): TGCGCCAGCAGCCAAGAGCCAGGACCTTACGAGCAGTACTTC.

This sequence joins TRBV19 and TRBJ2-7; maybe TRBD2 (6 bases). CDR1 is LNHDA and CDR2 is SQIVND in the germline V gene (reference sequence). V was pared by 4 bases and J by 1 base, with 14 bases between. CDR3 length equals 15 residues. CDR3 nucleotides: TGTGCCAGTAGTACCCCGGGACTGATTTCCTACGAGCAGTACTTC. This gives the protein CASSTPGLISYEQYF.

The CDR3, as DNA: TGTGCCAGTAGTCCAACTCGTGGCAGACGGGGGGAGCTGTTTTTT. As protein: CASSPTRGRRGELFF. The chain couples TRBV19 to TRBJ2-2; D gene unclear. Trimming took off 5 bases at V and 8 bases at J, with 18 bases between the two ends. Germline V gene lookup returns CDR1 LNHDA and CDR2 SQIVND (reference sequence). The CDR3 consists of 15 residues.